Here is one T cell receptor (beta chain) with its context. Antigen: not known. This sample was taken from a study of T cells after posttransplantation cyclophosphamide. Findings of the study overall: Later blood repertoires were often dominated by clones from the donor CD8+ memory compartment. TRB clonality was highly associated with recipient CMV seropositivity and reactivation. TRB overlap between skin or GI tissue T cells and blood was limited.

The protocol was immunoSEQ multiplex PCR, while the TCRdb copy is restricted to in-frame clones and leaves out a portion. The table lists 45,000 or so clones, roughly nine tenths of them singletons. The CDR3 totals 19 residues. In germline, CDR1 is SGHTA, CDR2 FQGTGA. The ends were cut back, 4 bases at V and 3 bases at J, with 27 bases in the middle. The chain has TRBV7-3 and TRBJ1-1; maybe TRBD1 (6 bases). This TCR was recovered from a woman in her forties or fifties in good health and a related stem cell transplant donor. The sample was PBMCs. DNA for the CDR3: TGTGCCAGCAGCTCCCCCGGAGGAGCAGGGAGGGGGGTGGACACTGAAGCTTTCTTT. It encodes CASSSPGGAGRGVDTEAFF.